A selection of T cell receptor beta chains follows, all from one sample in a study of early T cells in non-severe SARS-CoV-2 infection. TCRdb analysed the 5' RACE reads with MiXCR anew, one entry per CDR3 protein. The sample has approximately 120,000 distinct CDR3 sequences; about 15% are singletons. Sequencing input: whole blood. All receptors come from an adult who was a healthcare worker with PCR-confirmed SARS-CoV-2 infection or an uninfected control (not recorded which). The CDR3 runs from the conserved cysteine through the conserved F or W. A D gene is named only where the DNA matches it firmly. Not every row has a clone size; where given, it reads once, few, many or a size class.

J gene | D gene | V gene | CDR3 length | clone size | CDR3 protein | CDR3 DNA
TRBJ1-4 | NA | TRBV3-1 | 13 | NA | CASSQEGGEKLFF | TGTGCCAGCAGCCAGGAGGGCGGGGAAAAACTGTTTTTT
TRBJ2-5 | NA | TRBV21-1 | 16 | NA | CASSIRPTRRGETQYF | TGTGCCAGCAGCATTCGCCCGACTCGCCGCGGGGAGACCCAGTACTTC
TRBJ2-4 | NA | TRBV7-2 | 12 | NA | CASSLAKNIQYF | TGTGCCAGCAGCCTAGCCAAAAACATTCAGTACTTC
TRBJ1-3 | NA | TRBV14 | 12 | many | CASSQVSNTIYF | TGTGCCAGCAGCCAAGTTTCGAACACCATATATTTT
TRBJ1-1 | TRBD1 | TRBV25-1 | 17 | NA | CASRGGQGASGNTEAFF | TGTGCCAGCAGGGGGGGGCAGGGGGCGTCCGGGAACACTGAAGCTTTCTTT
TRBJ2-4 | NA | TRBV12-3/TRBV12-4 | 13 | NA | CASSLVGLNIQYF | TGTGCCAGCAGTTTAGTAGGGTTGAACATTCAGTACTTC
TRBJ2-7 | TRBD1 | TRBV10-3 | 15 | few | CAIGTGTSAVGEQYF | TGTGCCATAGGGACAGGGACCAGCGCAGTGGGCGAGCAGTACTTC
TRBJ1-2 | NA | TRBV6-1 | 14 | NA | CASSSSRAGYGYTF | TGTGCCAGCAGTAGCTCCCGGGCTGGCTATGGCTACACCTTC
TRBJ2-7 | NA | TRBV4-1 | 16 | few | CASSQTPGPELGEQYF | TGCGCCAGCAGCCAAACGCCGGGACCGGAGCTTGGGGAGCAGTACTTC
TRBJ1-1 | NA | TRBV2 | 15 | NA | CASRGTPTGNTEAFF | TGTGCCAGCAGGGGGACACCCACGGGGAACACTGAAGCTTTCTTT
TRBJ1-1 | NA | TRBV12-3/TRBV12-4 | 14 | few | CASSLRVTGGEAFF | TGTGCCAGCAGTTTAAGGGTTACGGGGGGTGAAGCTTTCTTT
TRBJ2-3 | NA | TRBV20-1 | 13 | NA | CSALAQFTDTQYF | TGCAGTGCCCTCGCGCAGTTCACAGATACGCAGTATTTT
TRBJ2-1 | TRBD2 | TRBV6-2/TRBV6-3 | 15 | few | CASSASRGAYNEQFF | TGTGCCAGCAGCGCGTCTCGGGGGGCCTACAATGAGCAGTTCTTC
TRBJ1-1 | TRBD1 | TRBV5-1 | 14 | few | CASSSGTQGTEAFF | TGCGCCAGCAGCTCTGGGACACAGGGGACTGAAGCTTTCTTT
TRBJ1-2 | NA | TRBV18 | 18 | few | CASSPVSGQTLWTGGYTF | TGTGCCAGCTCACCAGTCTCGGGGCAGACTCTATGGACGGGAGGCTACACCTTC
TRBJ1-1 | TRBD1 | TRBV4-1 | 16 | few | CASSPDSGQRNTEAFF | TGCGCCAGCAGCCCTGATTCGGGACAGAGGAACACTGAAGCTTTCTTT
TRBJ2-5 | NA | TRBV29-1 | 11 | NA | CSCRYQETQYF | TGCAGTTGCCGATACCAAGAGACCCAGTACTTC
TRBJ1-6 | NA | TRBV4-1 | 13 | NA | CASSQESHRPLHF | TGCGCCAGCAGCCAAGAAAGCCATAGGCCCCTCCACTTT
TRBJ2-3 | TRBD1 | TRBV20-1 | 15 | few | CSANQGVSSTDTQYF | TGCAGTGCTAACCAGGGGGTCTCGAGCACAGATACGCAGTATTTT
TRBJ2-1 | TRBD1 | TRBV6-6 | 14 | NA | CASSSAQGVGEQFF | TGTGCCAGCAGTTCTGCCCAGGGGGTCGGTGAGCAGTTCTTC
TRBJ1-3 | NA | TRBV7-2 | 14 | many | CASSLEASGNTIYF | TGTGCCAGCAGCTTAGAAGCCTCTGGAAACACCATATATTTT
TRBJ1-3 | NA | TRBV30 | 15 | few | CAWSNTGRSGNTIYF | TGTGCCTGGAGCAACACAGGTCGCTCTGGAAACACCATATATTTT
TRBJ1-1 | NA | TRBV5-1 | 13 | NA | CASSEGGRAEAFF | TGCGCCAGCAGCGAAGGGGGAAGGGCTGAAGCTTTCTTT
TRBJ2-5 | NA | TRBV5-1 | 14 | NA | CASSLVASQETQYF | TGCGCCAGCAGCTTGGTGGCAAGCCAAGAGACCCAGTACTTC
TRBJ2-3 | NA | TRBV7-3 | 16 | few | CASSGRLGGARDTQYF | TGTGCCAGCAGCGGACGCCTTGGGGGGGCAAGAGATACGCAGTATTTT
TRBJ2-1 | TRBD2 | TRBV11-1 | 15 | NA | CASSFSGSSYNEQFF | TGTGCCAGCAGCTTTAGCGGGAGCTCCTACAATGAGCAGTTCTTC
TRBJ2-3 | NA | TRBV2 | 13 | few | CASSELITDTQYF | TGTGCCAGCAGTGAACTCATCACAGATACGCAGTATTTT
TRBJ1-1 | TRBD1 | TRBV7-2 | 15 | few | CASSWDRRLNTEAFF | TGTGCCAGCAGCTGGGACAGACGATTGAACACTGAAGCTTTCTTT
TRBJ1-2 | NA | TRBV10-3 | 14 | many | CAISEAVSNYGYTF | TGTGCCATCAGTGAGGCCGTTTCTAACTATGGCTACACCTTC
TRBJ1-1 | NA | TRBV7-9 | 13 | NA | CASSSQGSTEAFF | TGTGCCAGCAGCTCTCAGGGAAGCACTGAAGCTTTCTTT
TRBJ2-2 | NA | TRBV10-3 | 12 | NA | CATHRGTGELFF | TGTGCCACCCATCGGGGCACCGGGGAGCTGTTTTTT
TRBJ2-2 | NA | TRBV6-1 | 14 | few | CASSEMGKTGELFF | TGTGCCAGCAGTGAAATGGGGAAGACCGGGGAGCTGTTTTTT
TRBJ1-4 | NA | TRBV4-1 | 16 | few | CASSQGATPTNEKLFF | TGCGCCAGCAGCCAAGGGGCAACGCCAACTAATGAAAAACTGTTTTTT
TRBJ2-1 | TRBD1 | TRBV4-2 | 15 | NA | CASSPSGGLGNEQFF | TGTGCCAGCAGTCCGTCAGGGGGCCTGGGCAATGAGCAGTTCTTC
TRBJ2-4 | NA | TRBV6-2/TRBV6-3 | 13 | few | CASSYSEGASRLF | TGTGCCAGCAGTTACTCGGAAGGGGCCTCTCGCCTCTTC
TRBJ1-2 | TRBD1 | TRBV7-9 | 15 | NA | CASSSTTGANYGYTF | TGTGCCAGCAGCTCAACGACAGGGGCTAACTATGGCTACACCTTC
TRBJ1-6 | NA | TRBV7-9 | 12 | few | CASSLGDSPLHF | TGTGCCAGCAGCTTGGGGGATTCACCCCTCCACTTT
TRBJ1-1 | TRBD1 | TRBV18 | 14 | many | CASSPGTANTEAFF | TGTGCCAGCAGCCCCGGGACAGCGAACACTGAAGCTTTCTTT
TRBJ1-1 | NA | TRBV25-1 | 13 | many | CASRVQGSTEAFF | TGTGCCAGCAGAGTACAGGGCTCGACTGAAGCTTTCTTT
TRBJ1-6 | NA | TRBV6-6 | 15 | NA | CASSYSGGDNSPLHF | TGTGCCAGCAGTTACTCCGGAGGGGATAATTCACCCCTCCACTTT
TRBJ1-1 | TRBD1 | TRBV5-1 | 15 | few | CASSLRQGATSEAFF | TGCGCCAGCAGCTTGAGGCAGGGGGCGACCTCTGAAGCTTTCTTT
TRBJ2-5 | NA | TRBV18 | 12 | many | CASSPSGETQYF | TGTGCCAGCTCACCCTCCGGGGAGACCCAGTACTTC
TRBJ2-7 | NA | TRBV30 | 13 | NA | CACLEGSKDEQYF | TGTGCCTGCCTAGAGGGGAGTAAGGACGAGCAGTACTTC
TRBJ1-5 | NA | TRBV12-3/TRBV12-4 | 11 | once | CASGPGQPQHF | TGTGCCAGCGGCCCAGGGCAGCCCCAGCATTTT
TRBJ1-3 | TRBD1 | TRBV12-3/TRBV12-4 | 19 | few | CASSLGWTGFNPAGNTIYF | TGTGCCAGCAGTTTAGGGTGGACAGGGTTTAATCCTGCCGGAAACACCATATATTTT
TRBJ2-7 | TRBD1 | TRBV5-1 | 14 | few | CASSSTGSSYEQYF | TGCGCCAGCAGCTCGACAGGGAGTAGCTACGAGCAGTACTTC
TRBJ2-7 | TRBD1 | TRBV11-2 | 13 | NA | CASSTGQGNEQYF | TGTGCCAGCAGCACGGGACAGGGAAACGAGCAGTACTTC
TRBJ2-2 | NA | TRBV30 | 15 | NA | CAWIENDANAGELFF | TGTGCCTGGATTGAGAACGACGCGAACGCCGGGGAGCTGTTTTTT
TRBJ2-7 | TRBD2 | TRBV4-2 | 14 | few | CASSQDGLAGAIVF | TGTGCCAGCAGCCAAGACGGACTAGCGGGGGCCATTGTCTTC